The present TCR beta chain was sequenced within a study of CD8 T cells in ankylosing spondylitis. Points from the study as a whole: Earlier reports found some motif variants in synovial fluid and blood in reactive arthritis. The study looked at matched synovial fluid samples from ankylosing spondylitis patients. Disease-linked clones were reported to be significantly enriched there. Clones linked with disease were CD8+ and fairly uncommon in the peripheral blood. A TCR beta motif of 7 to 9 highly homologous variants seemed to mark ankylosing spondylitis blood.

This CDR3 has 14 residues. The germline V gene has CDR1 SEHNR and CDR2 FQNEAQ (reference sequence). With 5 bases removed from V and 5 bases from J, the gap between germline ends came to 15 bases. Concerning this clonotype: Its antigen remains unknown.

It was by quantitative 5'-RACE with molecular barcodes that TCR beta libraries were made. TCRdb ran MiXCR on the 5' RACE reads and lists one entry per CDR3 protein. The sample lists approximately 300,000 distinct CDR3 sequences, under 8.5% occurring once. The chain uses TRBV7-9 and TRBJ1-1; tentatively, D is TRBD1 (5 bases). Source material: blood, either unsorted or a sorted T cell fraction (not recorded which). The TCR was taken from a male donor with ankylosing spondylitis. The CDR3 DNA sequence: TGTGCCAGCAGCCCTAGCCGGGGGGGGACTGAAGCTTTCTTT. This sequence encodes CASSPSRGGTEAFF.